This note documents a single TCR beta chain sequence. Patients in Seattle were enrolled during active infection, then followed longitudinally. Original processing methods: Amplification of reference gene primers was used by the study to estimate nucleated cell counts. Sequenced by immunoSEQ multiplex PCR; TCRdb stores in-frame clones only, minus some. The DNA gave D and trimming, while V, J and clone size come from that table. In the table there are 400,000 to 450,000 clones, 89% of which are singletons. This specimen belongs to a study of blood T cell repertoires in COVID-19. Study context: Material from acute and convalescent COVID-19 was sourced from the United States, Italy and Spain. The cDNA or gDNA used as material had been derived from T cells, B-cell-depleted T cells, or PBMCs.

CDR1 is LNHDA, CDR2 SQIVND, per germline (reference sequence). This CDR3 contains 16 residues. Trimming stripped 6 bases from V and 0 bases from J, with 15 bases between. The source is a woman aged 40 to 55 with COVID-19, enrolled during active disease. Sequencing was done on a sample of peripheral blood. The chain has TRBV19 and TRBJ1-3, with D perhaps matching TRBD1 (6 bases). CDR3 region: CASSNPGRGSGNTIYF. In DNA, the CDR3 is TGTGCCAGTAGCAACCCCGGCAGGGGCTCTGGAAACACCATATATTTT.